The source of this TCR beta chain is a study of blood T cell repertoires in COVID-19 (dated by TCRdb to the early 2020s). About the investigation overall: Samples from collaborators originated in the United States, Italy and Spain and spanned both the acute and convalescent phases of COVID-19. The material from the prospective study consisted of cDNA or gDNA derived from T cells, B-cell-depleted T cells, or PBMCs. The dataset comprised deeply sampled blood TCRbeta repertoires from subjects exposed to, actively infected with, or recovered from COVID-19. The repertoires were released in a freely available public database meant as a resource for research on the immune response to SARS-CoV-2. The samples were drawn from the first 160 participants of the ongoing ImmuneRACE study and from roughly 1,300 subjects provided by 6 global collaborators. The sample metadata nearly always contained a de-identified subject ID, COVID-19 status, age in years and sex. HLA class I and class II types, where available, came from metadata supplied by the sample provider rather than from assay-based typing. Summary of the overall study and its limitations: Clinical and demographic metadata were provided uncurated, with the amount varying by source and participant.

The immunoSEQ Assay, a bias-controlled multiplex PCR, was used to amplify TCRbeta CDR3 regions from genomic DNA. For the original study's pipeline: Nucleated cell counts per sample were estimated from amplification of reference gene primers within the assay. To quantify the absolute abundance of each unique TCRbeta CDR3 rearrangement, sequence reads were collapsed and filtered. For each sample, productive Simpson clonality was calculated as the square root of Simpson's diversity index over productive rearrangements. TCRdb re-hosts the immuneACCESS table, in-frame sequences only. Its copies lack some clones; in the studies checked, an unresolved V gene accounts for under half of them, and the cause for the rest is not known. V and J calls and clone size are as listed in that table; D and trimming were resolved from the DNA. The sample yields roughly 380,000 clones; about 90% were counted once. The ten largest make up roughly 1.4% of the sample.

Taken from cysteine to phenylalanine, the CDR3 has 15 residues. Just the 45-base CDR3 DNA is kept, in frame starting at base 1. CDR1 MNHEY and CDR2 SVGAGI are derived from the germline V gene. Trimming removed 5 bases from V and 2 bases from J; the gene matches leave 8 bases unexplained. About this clone: The antigen it recognizes is unknown. Base qualities are not provided; no much larger clone lies one nucleotide away.

Enrolling through a virtual design, the prospective study's participants ranged in age from about 18 to 100 years and lived across some 22 United States geographic areas. In the prospective study, cohorts were assigned on the basis of participant-reported clinical history obtained from a screening survey and a study questionnaire. Recovered participants in ImmuneRACE Cohort 3 were defined by two consecutive negative NP/OP PCR tests, clearance by a healthcare professional, or resolution of symptoms. In the prospective study, mobile phlebotomists collected whole blood, serum and a nasopharyngeal or oropharyngeal swab from each participant. Prospective study participants could optionally give additional blood draws and questionnaires over an approximately two-month period. Prospective study blood samples were shipped either frozen or at room temperature before DNA extraction.

The sequence was collected from a man aged 25 to 40 who had recovered from COVID-19. Sequenced material: PBMCs or T cells enriched from blood (not recorded which). The chain is assembled from TRBV6-5 and TRBJ2-7, and TRBD2 aligns with 8 junction nucleotides. The CDR3 protein sequence reads: CASSQTGGAAYEQYF. The base sequence is TGTGCCAGCAGTCAAACCGGGGGGGCTGCCTACGAGCAGTACTTC.